This TCR beta chain derives from a study of blood T cell repertoires in COVID-19. Background on the study: Acute and convalescent COVID-19 samples came from the United States, Italy and Spain. T cells, B-cell-depleted T cells, or PBMCs supplied cDNA or gDNA.

The trim removed 5 bases at V and 8 bases at J, leaving 6 bases unmatched. The CDR3 is made up of 14 amino acids. Germline V gives CDR1 GTSNPN, CDR2 SVGIG (reference sequence). Per the authors' pipeline: Amplification of reference gene primers was used by the study to estimate nucleated cell counts. The assay was immunoSEQ multiplex PCR, and TCRdb's table has in-frame clones only and misses some. Clone size and V and J calls were adopted from that table, with D and trimming inferred from the DNA. The table records tens of thousands of clones, 76% of them present only once. Specimen: peripheral blood. The clonotype comes from a woman over 75 with acute or convalescent COVID-19. The V gene is TRBV30, the J gene TRBJ2-1, with 13 nucleotides matching TRBD2. The CDR3 bases are TGTGCCTGGCGCGGACTAGCGGGGGTGTATGAGCAGTTCTTC. Amino acid sequence: CAWRGLAGVYEQFF.